These 16 T cell receptor beta chains originate from one sample sequenced in a study of shared clonotypes between healthy human individuals. The data were produced by immunoSEQ multiplex PCR, yet TCRdb's version contains in-frame clones alone and is incomplete. This sample yields approximately 2.5 million clones, of which 93% are seen a single time; 0.36% belongs to the top ten. The sample consisted of naive CD4+ T cells from PBMCs. Regarding subset: CD45RA+ positively selected. The receptors originated from a man aged 18 to 35 in good health. Some clones in this sample may be carry-over from other donors' samples.

The rearrangement joins TRBV2 to TRBJ2-7; tentative D call: TRBD1 (6 bases). V lost 4 bases and J lost 6, with 16 bases in between. This CDR3 has 14 amino acids. Germline CDR1 and CDR2: SNHLY and FYNNEI. The CDR3: CASSVRDTSTEQYF. CDR3 DNA sequence: TGTGCCAGCAGTGTCCGGGACACCTCTACCGAGCAGTACTTC.

This sequence joins TRBV11-2 and TRBJ1-5; D is uncertain. V was trimmed by 1 base and J by 4 bases, leaving 14 bases between them. The CDR3 has 16 amino acids. Germline assignment: CDR1 SGHAT and CDR2 FQNNGV. The CDR3 DNA is TGTGCCAGCAGCTTAGGGCGAGGGTCAGGTAATCAGCCCCAGCATTTT. Translating it yields CASSLGRGSGNQPQHF. The variable domain in full, with the rest retrieved from reference TRBV11-2 and TRBJ1-5, is EAGVAQSPRYKIIEKRQSVAFWCNPISGHATLYWYQQILGQGPKLLIQFQNNGVVDDSQLPKDRFSAERLKGVDSTLKIQPAKLEDSAVYLCASSLGRGSGNQPQHFGDGTRLSIL.

This rearrangement joins TRBV6-5 to TRBJ1-2, with 11 bases identical to TRBD1. Unmatched junction bases numbered 8, after V lost 4 bases and J lost 4 bases. Germline V gene sequence: CDR1 MNHEY, CDR2 SVGAGI. The CDR3 length is 16 residues. As DNA, the CDR3 is TGTGCCAGCAGTTCAACCAGGACAGGGGGCAGCTATGGCTACACCTTC. The encoded protein is CASSSTRTGGSYGYTF.

V and J are TRBV9 and TRBJ2-7, with 10 bases identical to TRBD1. The CDR3 contains 15 residues. Per germline, CDR1 SGDLS and CDR2 YYNGEE. The trim removed 4 bases at V and 6 bases at J, leaving 10 bases unmatched. The CDR3, as DNA: TGTGCCAGCAGCCCAACCGGGACAGGGGAGATCGAGCAGTACTTC. The encoded protein is CASSPTGTGEIEQYF.

The rearrangement uses TRBV4-2 and TRBJ2-7; TRBD1 matches 9 bases. Germline assignment: CDR1 LGHNA and CDR2 YNFKEQ. Unmatched junction bases numbered 9, after V lost 6 bases and J lost 3 bases. The CDR3 spans 15 residues. CDR3 protein: CASRRGMGQGYEQYF. The CDR3 DNA reads TGTGCCAGCAGAAGAGGTATGGGACAGGGCTACGAGCAGTACTTC.

This sequence joins TRBV4-3 and TRBJ1-5; TRBD1 might be the D (5 bases). Trimming shortened V by 1 base and J by 2 bases, and 12 bases separated the two germline ends. Per the germline V gene, CDR1 is LGHNA and CDR2 is YSLEER. The CDR3 covers 16 residues. CDR3: CASSQGGYPGNQPQHF. The CDR3 DNA follows: TGCGCCAGCAGCCAAGGGGGGTACCCGGGCAATCAGCCCCAGCATTTT.

The chain uses TRBV9 and TRBJ2-7; 9 positions agree with TRBD1. Germline loops: CDR1 SGDLS, CDR2 YYNGEE. This CDR3 is 15 amino acids long. V lost 4 bases and J lost 2; bases outside the gene matches: 7. CDR3 DNA: TGTGCCAGCAGCCCCCGGGACAGGGATCCCTACGAGCAGTACTTC. Translated, it gives CASSPRDRDPYEQYF.

The chain carries TRBV5-1 and TRBJ2-5; possible D gene TRBD1, 5 bases. The V end lost 3 bases, the J end lost 3 bases, and 18 bases lay between the germline ends. Germline lookup yields CDR1 SGHRS and CDR2 YFSETQ. The CDR3 is 16 amino acids. CDR3 in amino acids: CASSSSGRQGEETQYF. As DNA, the CDR3 is TGCGCCAGCAGCTCCTCCGGTCGCCAGGGCGAAGAGACCCAGTACTTC. The whole variable domain, remainder taken from reference TRBV5-1 and TRBJ2-5, is KAGVTQTPRYLIKTRGQQVTLSCSPISGHRSVSWYQQTPGQGLQFLFEYFSETQRNKGNFPGRFSGRQFSNSRSEMNVSTLELGDSALYLCASSSSGRQGEETQYFGPGTRLLVL.

This chain uses TRBV9 with TRBJ1-3; D not resolved. Per the germline V gene, CDR1 is SGDLS and CDR2 is YYNGEE. V was trimmed by 3 bases and J by 4 bases, leaving 14 bases between them. CDR3 length: 15 residues. This chain's CDR3 is CASSANGVAGNTIYF. As DNA, the CDR3 is TGTGCCAGCAGCGCCAATGGGGTAGCAGGAAACACCATATATTTT.

A note on this clone: Other DNA sequences from this sample encode an identical CDR3 as well. The CDR3 DNA reads TGTGCCAGCAGCTTGGAAGGGGGCCGGACTGAAGCTTTCTTT. Protein: CASSLEGGRTEAFF. The chain has TRBV5-4 and TRBJ1-1, with TRBD1 identical over 7 bases. There are 14 residues in the CDR3. V dropped 0 bases and J dropped 5; count of bases not matched to a gene: 4. Germline loops: CDR1 SGHNT, CDR2 YYREEE (reference sequence).

The chain joins TRBV5-6 to TRBJ2-7, with 10 bases lining up with TRBD1. CDR1 and CDR2 (germline): SGHDT, YYEEEE. The length of the CDR3 is 14 residues. The J segment lost 4 bases and the V segment lost 4 bases, leaving 5 bases of the junction unmatched. In nucleotides, the CDR3 is TGTGCCAGCAGCACCGGACAGGGGGAGTACGAGCAGTACTTC. Protein: CASSTGQGEYEQYF.

The chain combines TRBV29-1 with TRBJ2-7, with TRBD2 identical over 7 bases. Germline loops: CDR1 SQVTM, CDR2 ANQGSEA. CDR3 size: 13 residues. The trim removed 3 bases at V and 4 bases at J, leaving 6 bases unmatched. The CDR3 here is CSVEGGTSYEQYF. The CDR3 DNA reads as TGCAGCGTTGAGGGGGGGACTTCGTACGAGCAGTACTTC.

The rearrangement links TRBV7-8 to TRBJ2-2, with 9 bases fitting TRBD2. J was trimmed by 3 bases and V by 3 bases; bases with no gene match: 11. CDR1 is SGHVS, CDR2 FQNEAQ, per germline. This CDR3 comprises 18 residues. DNA of the CDR3: TGTGCCAGCAGCTTGGGCGGGAGGGGTAACCGCGACACCGGGGAGCTGTTTTTT. Translating it yields CASSLGGRGNRDTGELFF.

The V gene is TRBV27, the J gene TRBJ2-1, with D perhaps given as TRBD1 or TRBD2 (6 bases each). The CDR3 totals 19 residues. The V gene lost 4 bases and the J gene lost 0 bases, with 22 bases spanning the gap. Germline-derived CDR1 and CDR2 are MNHEY and SMNVEV (reference sequence). The CDR3 spells CASSSPPTGPTSSYNEQFF. The CDR3 nucleotides read TGTGCCAGCAGTTCCCCTCCGACAGGACCGACTAGCTCCTACAATGAGCAGTTCTTC.

The CDR3 loop is CSVGRLAGPDTQYF. The DNA of the CDR3 is TGCAGCGTTGGGAGACTAGCGGGACCAGATACGCAGTATTTT. V is TRBV29-1 and J is TRBJ2-3; 11 bases line up with TRBD2. The germline V gene encodes CDR1 SQVTM and CDR2 ANQGSEA. The V gene end was trimmed by 4 bases and the J gene end by 4 bases; junction bases not matched to a gene: 4. This CDR3 region has 14 residues.

About this clone: Other DNA sequences within the sample encode an identical CDR3. The chain employs TRBV19 and TRBJ1-2; the D is unclear. V lost 3 bases and J 4 bases, leaving 6 bases between the germline ends. This CDR3 has 12 residues. Germline values: CDR1 LNHDA, CDR2 SQIVND (reference sequence). CDR3 residues: CASSMAGYGYTF. The DNA for the CDR3 is TGTGCCAGTAGTATGGCAGGCTATGGCTACACCTTC.